This T cell receptor (beta chain) was recovered during a study of early T cells in non-severe SARS-CoV-2 infection. This clonotype appeared many times. TCRdb called the 5' RACE reads again in MiXCR, with one record for every CDR3 protein. The table has about 30,000 distinct CDR3 sequences, 6.6% seen once. CDR3 length: 14 amino acids. V lost 3 bases, J lost 6 bases, and 5 bases stayed unmatched. Germline values: CDR1 SGHTA, CDR2 FQGNSA. This chain connects TRBV7-2 to TRBJ2-5; 9 positions match TRBD1. Specimen: whole blood. The sequence was obtained from an adult who was a healthcare worker with PCR-confirmed SARS-CoV-2 infection or an uninfected control (not recorded which). The CDR3 spells CASSFSDRGQTQYF. CDR3 nucleotides: TGTGCCAGCAGCTTTTCGGACAGGGGACAGACCCAGTACTTC. Drawing the rest from reference TRBV7-2 and TRBJ2-5, the complete variable domain is GAGVSQSPSNKVTEKGKDVELRCDPISGHTALYWYRQSLGQGLEFLIYFQGNSAPDKSGLPSDRFSAERTGGSVSTLTIQRTQQEDSAVYLCASSFSDRGQTQYFGPGTRLLVL.